The T cell receptor (beta chain) described here comes from a study of regulatory T cells in long-lasting Graves disease. Study-level background: Those Graves' patients who were newly diagnosed had been on antithyroid drugs under 3 months.

The CDR3 has 13 residues. V was pared by 0 bases and J by 4 bases, with 6 bases between. Germline V gene sequence: CDR1 LNHNV, CDR2 YYDKDF (reference sequence). Time point: newly diagnosed GD, antithyroid drugs for less than 3 months. Extracted RNA from PBMCs served as the source of the TCR library. Arm-PCR with iRepertoire HTBI primers amplified the CDR3 regions for these TCR beta libraries. Each CDR3 protein gets one entry after TCRdb re-called the multiplex PCR reads with MiXCR. The sample consists of 320,000 or so distinct CDR3 sequences, over 15% of them appearing once. The study's findings and limits: TRBV28 was favored in persistent disease, as were TRBJ1-2 and TRBJ2-5. Study was limited to peripheral blood, excluding thyroid tissue. Results may be inaccurate due to the small sample size.

This clonotype was detected many times. Its antigen is not identified. V gene TRBV15 combines with J gene TRBJ2-5; no definite D call. The source was peripheral blood mononuclear cells (PBMCs), collected at new diagnosis, from a patient treated with antithyroid drugs. The receptor's source is a female donor with Graves disease. In DNA, the CDR3 is TGTGCCACCAGCAGAGAAGGGCCAGAGACCCAGTACTTC. Translating gives CATSREGPETQYF.